These 15 T cell receptor beta chains share one sample of origin, sequenced in a study of T-cell memory formation after mild COVID-19. Via MiXCR, TCRdb re-called the 5' RACE reads, giving one row per CDR3 protein. The sample has about 90,000 distinct CDR3 sequences; about 16% are singletons. Material for sequencing was PBMCs or a T cell subset sorted from them (not recorded which). The receptor set was obtained from a man between 18 and 35 years old who had mild COVID-19 (a few samples of this study predate the infection). Cell type and time point are not known.

In this sample, this clonotype turned up a few times. The chain has TRBV11-2 and TRBJ2-7, with no clear D. V shed 1 base and J shed 3 bases, with 7 bases lying between them. The CDR3 is made up of 13 amino acids. CDR1 is SGHAT and CDR2 is FQNNGV in the germline V gene. The CDR3 DNA reads TGTGCCAGCAGCTTAGTCCCCCGCTACGAGCAGTACTTC. Amino acids: CASSLVPRYEQYF.

This clonotype showed up just a few times. CDR3 residues: CASSPLGSGVTDTQYF. CDR3 coding DNA: TGTGCCAGCTCCCCTCTAGGTAGCGGGGTCACAGATACGCAGTATTTT. The chain employs TRBV7-6 and TRBJ2-3; 8 bases agree with TRBD2. After removal of 8 bases from V and 2 bases from J, the junction contained 12 bases not matched to a gene. Germline V gives CDR1 SGHVS, CDR2 FNYEAQ. The CDR3 is 16 residues long.

V is TRBV20-1 and J is TRBJ2-7; 7 bases match TRBD1. The CDR3 contains 12 residues. V gave up 5 bases and J gave up 3 bases; unmatched junction bases: 4. CDR1 is DFQATT, CDR2 SNEGSKA, per germline (reference sequence). The CDR3 here is CSARDRHYEQYF. CDR3 nucleotides: TGCAGTGCTCGGGACAGACACTACGAGCAGTACTTC.

This clonotype has more than one count but fewer than ten. This rearrangement joins TRBV4-1 to TRBJ1-1; no reliable D call. The CDR3 is 14 amino acids. Germline-derived CDR1 and CDR2 are MGHRA and YSYEKL. Trimming pared 3 bases from V and 3 bases from J, leaving 11 bases between. Written as DNA, the CDR3 is TGCGCCAGCAGCCAGGGAACAGTATACACTGAAGCTTTCTTT. Its protein product is CASSQGTVYTEAFF.

The rearrangement uses TRBV29-1 and TRBJ1-2, with a tentative D call TRBD1 (5 bases). Trimming removed 6 bases from V and 0 bases from J, with 11 bases in between. The CDR3 consists of 13 residues. The germline V gene encodes CDR1 SQVTM and CDR2 ANQGSEA. The CDR3 DNA sequence: TGCAGCGTGACTGACAGAGCTAACTATGGCTACACCTTC. Its translation is CSVTDRANYGYTF.

This clonotype has more than one count but fewer than ten. The chain is built from TRBV7-6 and TRBJ1-1; the D gene is possibly TRBD1 (5 bases). Germline CDR1 is SGHVS and CDR2 is FNYEAQ. The CDR3 is 14 amino acids. V lost 4 bases and J 3 bases, leaving 12 bases between the germline ends. This chain's CDR3 is CASSSTGGYTEAFF. For the CDR3, the DNA is TGTGCCAGCAGCTCCACGGGGGGATACACTGAAGCTTTCTTT.

V usage is TRBV7-2 and J usage is TRBJ2-7, with 8 positions matching TRBD1. Trimming cost V 2 bases and J 5 bases; bases outside gene matches: 8. This CDR3 spans 15 amino acids. CDR1 SGHTA and CDR2 FQGNSA come from the germline V gene. CDR3 DNA: TGTGCCAGCAGCTTAAGCGGACAGGGACTCCACGAGCAGTACGTC. This translates into CASSLSGQGLHEQYV.

The rearrangement uses TRBV18 and TRBJ2-7, with 13 bases fitting TRBD2. The CDR3 extends over 15 amino acids. The junction had 6 bases not matched to a gene; V was cut back by 5 bases and J by 5 bases. Germline CDR1 reads KGHSH; CDR2 reads LQKENI. As DNA, the CDR3 is TGTGCCAGCTCATCCGGACTAGCGGGGGCAGACGAGCAGTACTTC. Translating gives CASSSGLAGADEQYF.

This clonotype was seen ten or more times. The rearrangement uses TRBV7-9 and TRBJ1-4, with D perhaps matching TRBD1 (6 bases). Trimming left V 4 bases short and J 4 bases short, with 13 bases between. The CDR3 extends over 15 amino acids. In germline, CDR1 is SEHNR, CDR2 FQNEAQ (reference sequence). The CDR3 spells CASSSRQAFNEKLFF. The CDR3 nucleotides read TGTGCCAGCAGCTCCCGACAGGCATTTAATGAAAAACTGTTTTTT.

This clonotype was seen a few times. The chain links TRBV25-1 to TRBJ2-5; 8 positions match TRBD1. The CDR3 covers 14 residues. Germline V lookup: CDR1 MGHDK, CDR2 SYGVNS. Germline trimming cut 1 base from V and 2 bases from J; bases unmatched to any gene: 0. CDR3 residues: CASSEWDRQETQYF. The CDR3 DNA reads TGTGCCAGCAGTGAATGGGACAGGCAAGAGACCCAGTACTTC.

The chain employs TRBV15 and TRBJ2-1; the D is unclear. Per germline, CDR1 LNHNV and CDR2 YYDKDF (reference sequence). The CDR3 runs 15 residues. Trimming stripped 0 bases from V and 4 bases from J, with 10 bases between. CDR3 DNA: TGTGCCACCAGCAGAGATGGGTCACGGTACAATGAGCAGTTCTTC. Protein sequence: CATSRDGSRYNEQFF.

This clonotype was seen only a few times. This chain uses TRBV23-1 with TRBJ2-3, with TRBD2 matching 10 bases. TRBV23-1 is an ORF, and what it does is uncertain. The length of the CDR3 is 19 residues. V was pared by 4 bases and J by 0 bases, with 13 bases of the junction left unmatched. This chain's CDR3 is CASSLGVGLAGESTDTQYF. DNA of the CDR3: TGCGCCAGCAGTCTCGGGGTTGGGCTAGCGGGGGAAAGCACAGATACGCAGTATTTT.

This clonotype appeared many times. The chain is built from TRBV7-6 and TRBJ2-5, with 9 positions matching TRBD1. The trim removed 1 base at V and 3 bases at J, leaving 15 bases unmatched. Germline loops: CDR1 SGHVS, CDR2 FNYEAQ. This CDR3 region has 19 residues. DNA for the CDR3: TGTGCCAGCAGCTTAGGAGCCGGGACAGGGTTCCGTCGGAAAGAGACCCAGTACTTC. It translates to CASSLGAGTGFRRKETQYF. Together with reference TRBV7-6 and TRBJ2-5, the CDR3 gives the full variable domain: GAGVSQSPRYKVTKRGQDVALRCDPISGHVSLYWYRQALGQGPEFLTYFNYEAQQDKSGLPNDRFSAERPEGSISTLTIQRTEQRDSAMYRCASSLGAGTGFRRKETQYFGPGTRLLVL.

This rearrangement joins TRBV7-9 to TRBJ1-2; 8 bases line up with TRBD1. Per germline, CDR1 SEHNR and CDR2 FQNEAQ (reference sequence). J was trimmed by 8 bases and V by 5 bases; bases with no gene match: 10. The CDR3 runs to 14 residues. The CDR3 reads CASSEDRAPGGYTF. CDR3 nucleotide sequence: TGTGCCAGCAGCGAGGACAGGGCTCCGGGGGGCTACACCTTC. Complete variable domain (other parts from reference TRBV7-9 and TRBJ1-2): DTGVSQNPRHKITKRGQNVTFRCDPISEHNRLYWYRQTLGQGPEFLTYFQNEAQLEKSRLLSDRFSAERPKGSFSTLEIQRTEQGDSAMYLCASSEDRAPGGYTFGSGTRLTVV.

The J gene is TRBJ2-3, the V gene TRBV25-1; a possible D gene is TRBD1 (6 bases). The CDR3 is 15 amino acids. Germline V gene lookup returns CDR1 MGHDK and CDR2 SYGVNS. Trimming shortened V by 1 base and J by 4 bases, and 12 bases separated the two germline ends. The CDR3 DNA sequence: TGTGCCAGCAGTGAATTCGGCAGGGGAGCAGATACGCAGTATTTT. It yields the protein CASSEFGRGADTQYF.